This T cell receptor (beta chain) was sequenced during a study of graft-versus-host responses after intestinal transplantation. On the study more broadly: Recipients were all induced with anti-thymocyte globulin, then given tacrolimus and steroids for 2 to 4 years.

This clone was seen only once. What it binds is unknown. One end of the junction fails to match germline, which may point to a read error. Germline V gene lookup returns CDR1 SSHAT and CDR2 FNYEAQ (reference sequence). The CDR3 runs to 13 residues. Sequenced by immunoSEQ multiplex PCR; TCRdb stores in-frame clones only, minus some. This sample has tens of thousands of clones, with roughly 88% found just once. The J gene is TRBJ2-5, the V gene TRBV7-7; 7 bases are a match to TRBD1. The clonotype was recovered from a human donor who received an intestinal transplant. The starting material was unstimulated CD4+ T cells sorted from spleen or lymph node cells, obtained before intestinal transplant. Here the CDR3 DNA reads TGTGCTAGCAGCCGGGACAGCGGAGAGACCCAGTACTTC. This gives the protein CASSRDSGETQYF.